The clone carrying this TCR beta chain occurred a few times. TCRdb independently ran MiXCR on the RT-PCR reads; one entry per CDR3 protein. The sample records 800,000 to 1,000,000 distinct CDR3 sequences, 21% being singletons. The V gene lost 0 bases and the J gene lost 0 bases, with 15 bases spanning the gap. Germline loops: CDR1 SEHNR, CDR2 FQNEAQ (reference sequence). The CDR3 consists of 17 residues. The sample comes from a study of response to subunit inactivated influenza vaccine. This chain links TRBV7-9 with TRBJ2-7; D is uncertain. The source was PBMCs from blood, collected roughly 5 days after vaccination. The origin of this receptor is a middle-aged man who received an inactivated influenza vaccine. Written as DNA, the CDR3 is TGTGCCAGCAGCTTAGCCGCCTCAAACTTTCTCTCCTACGAGCAGTACTTC. It codes for CASSLAASNFLSYEQYF.